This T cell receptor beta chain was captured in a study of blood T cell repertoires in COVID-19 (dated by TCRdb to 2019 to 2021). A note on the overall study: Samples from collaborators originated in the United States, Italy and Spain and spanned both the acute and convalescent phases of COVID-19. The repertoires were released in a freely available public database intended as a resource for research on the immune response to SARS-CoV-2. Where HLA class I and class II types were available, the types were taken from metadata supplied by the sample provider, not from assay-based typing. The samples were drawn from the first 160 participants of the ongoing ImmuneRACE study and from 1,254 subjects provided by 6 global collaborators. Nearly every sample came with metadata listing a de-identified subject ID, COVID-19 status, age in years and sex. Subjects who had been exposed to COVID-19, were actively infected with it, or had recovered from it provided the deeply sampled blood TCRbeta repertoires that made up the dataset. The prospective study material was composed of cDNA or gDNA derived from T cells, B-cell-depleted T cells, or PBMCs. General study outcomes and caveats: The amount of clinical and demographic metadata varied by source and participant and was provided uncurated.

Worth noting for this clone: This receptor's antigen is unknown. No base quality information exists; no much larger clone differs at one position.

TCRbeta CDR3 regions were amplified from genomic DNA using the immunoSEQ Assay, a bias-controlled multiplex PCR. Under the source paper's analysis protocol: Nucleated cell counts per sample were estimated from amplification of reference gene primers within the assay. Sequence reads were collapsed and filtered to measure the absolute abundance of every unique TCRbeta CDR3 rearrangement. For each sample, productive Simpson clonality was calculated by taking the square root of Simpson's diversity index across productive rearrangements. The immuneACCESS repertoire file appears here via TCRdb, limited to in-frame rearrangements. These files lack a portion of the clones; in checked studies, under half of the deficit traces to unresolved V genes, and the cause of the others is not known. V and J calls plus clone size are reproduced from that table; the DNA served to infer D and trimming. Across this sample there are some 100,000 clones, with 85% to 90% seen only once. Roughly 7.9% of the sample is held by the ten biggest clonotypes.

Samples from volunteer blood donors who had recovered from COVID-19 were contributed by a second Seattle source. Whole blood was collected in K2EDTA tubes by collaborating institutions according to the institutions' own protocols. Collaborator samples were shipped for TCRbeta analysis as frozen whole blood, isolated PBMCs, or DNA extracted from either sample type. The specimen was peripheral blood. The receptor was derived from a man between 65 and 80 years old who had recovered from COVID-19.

The sequenced DNA: TGTGCCAGCAGCTTGAGTGGCGGGGACAGGGGGATCAAGCAGTTCTTC. This yields the protein CASSLSGGDRGIKQFF. The chain links TRBV5-4 with TRBJ2-1; a stretch of 11 junction bases matches TRBD1. Clipping removes 1 base from V and 11 bases from J, with 11 as the unmatched junction base count. The germline V gene (reference sequence) gives CDR1 as SGHNT and CDR2 as YYREEE. The CDR3 measures 16 amino acids from cysteine to phenylalanine. Only CDR3 DNA is held: 48 bases, read in frame from base 1.